This T cell receptor beta chain emerged from a study of beta chain features in type 1 diabetes. Isolated RNA was reverse transcribed in full, so expressed TCRB transcripts were sequenced. Deep immunoSEQ sequencing covered naive, central memory and regulatory T cell samples. The assay was immunoSEQ multiplex PCR, and TCRdb's table has in-frame clones only and misses some. Here the sample spans about 180,000 clones, 13% being singletons. Note on this clone: Its antigen is undetermined.

The CDR3 is 14 amino acids. Between the trimmed V and J ends, which lost 3 bases and 1 base, there was a span of 9 bases. The V gene's germline CDR1 is ENHRY and CDR2 SYGVKD. Findings of the study overall: In the patient group, naive, central memory and Treg TCRB repertoires seemed more alike than in the healthy donor group. Possible PCR preference for shorter templates applied equally to patients and controls. Type 1 diabetes patients had TCRB CDR3s that were shorter (moderately but significantly so) in all four CD4+ subsets.

The V gene is TRBV10-3, the J gene TRBJ2-5; no reliable D call. This receptor was taken from a woman under 30 in good health. What was sequenced was central memory CD4+ T cells from blood. In DNA form, the CDR3 reads TGTGCCATCAGTGATCACGGTCCCCAAGAGACCCAGTACTTC. It specifies CAISDHGPQETQYF.